The present T cell receptor (beta chain) was sequenced within a study of technical replicates of blood from a few donors. The protocol was immunoSEQ multiplex PCR, while the TCRdb copy is restricted to in-frame clones and leaves out a portion. The sample holds tens of thousands of clones, more than 90% seen once. Trimming at V came to 4 bases and at J to 5 bases, leaving 4 bases not matched to a gene. Germline CDR1 MGHDK, CDR2 SYGVNS. The CDR3 runs to 13 residues. Specimen: T cells isolated from PBMCs. This sequence originates from a human donor in good health. Some clones in this sample may be carry-over from other donors' samples. The chain links TRBV25-1 to TRBJ2-5, with TRBD1 matching over 7 bases. This CDR3 reads CASSAPGQETQYF. CDR3 DNA: TGTGCCAGCAGTGCGCCGGGACAGGAGACCCAGTACTTC.